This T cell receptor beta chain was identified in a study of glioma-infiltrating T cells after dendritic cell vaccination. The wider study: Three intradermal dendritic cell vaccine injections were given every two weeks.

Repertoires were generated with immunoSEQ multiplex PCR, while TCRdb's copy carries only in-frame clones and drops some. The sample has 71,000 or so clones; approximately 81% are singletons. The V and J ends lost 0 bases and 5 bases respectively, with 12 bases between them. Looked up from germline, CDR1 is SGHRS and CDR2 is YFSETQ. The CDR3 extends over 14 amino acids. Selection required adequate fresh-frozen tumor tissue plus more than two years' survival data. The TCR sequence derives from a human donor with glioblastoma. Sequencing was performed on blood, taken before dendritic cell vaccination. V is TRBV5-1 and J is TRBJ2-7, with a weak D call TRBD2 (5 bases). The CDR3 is CASSLAVGLDEQYF. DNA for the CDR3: TGCGCCAGCAGCTTGGCGGTCGGACTCGACGAGCAGTACTTC.